This entry features one TCR beta chain sequence. Its cognate antigen is unknown. The germline gives CDR1 SGHDN, CDR2 FVKESK. The length of the CDR3 is 15 residues. V lost 3 bases and J lost 8; bases outside the gene matches: 9. This specimen belongs to a study of T cell responses to AZD1222 COVID-19 vaccine. Broader study findings: Vaccine-associated CD4 TCRs spanned spike, dominant at 160-218 and 743-854. In all cases, repertoires were sampled only after the peak T cell response. There were mostly white British donors and more females than males, and clonal diversity was possibly underestimated.

The assay was immunoSEQ multiplex PCR, and TCRdb's table has in-frame clones only and misses some. The table shows about 150,000 clones, with more than 70% occurring only once. The TCR sequence derives from an adult in good health. Sequenced material: peripheral blood, taken on day 0 of MenACWY control vaccination. This chain connects TRBV14 to TRBJ1-4, with 7 nucleotides matching TRBD1. The CDR3 protein is CASSQRQGLGEKLFF. The CDR3, as DNA: TGTGCCAGCAGCCAGCGACAGGGCCTCGGGGAAAAACTGTTTTTT.